The rows below give T cell receptor beta chains drawn from one sample of a study of cytomegalovirus exposure and HLA in healthy donors. TCRdb's copy holds only in-frame clones and misses some; the assay was immunoSEQ multiplex PCR. This table holds under 200,000 clones. The sequencing sample was made of PBMCs. These receptors originate from a man younger than 40 in good health and CMV-seronegative. Both conserved end residues are part of each CDR3. Each record gives: J gene, D gene, V gene, CDR3 protein, CDR3 DNA. A D gene is named only where the DNA matches it firmly.

TRBJ1-1 NA TRBV27 CASSYHRDTEAFF TGTGCCAGCAGTTACCATCGGGACACTGAAGCTTTCTTT
TRBJ2-7 NA TRBV10-3 CAISVSYEQYF TGTGCCATCAGTGTTAGCTACGAGCAGTACTTC
TRBJ2-6 TRBD2 TRBV19 CASSFGGGAGANVLTF TGTGCCAGTAGCTTCGGGGGGGGCGCTGGGGCCAACGTCCTGACTTTC
TRBJ1-5 NA TRBV7-9 CASSHRTDRSNQPQHF TGTGCCAGCAGCCACCGTACAGACAGAAGCAATCAGCCCCAGCATTTT
TRBJ1-1 NA TRBV7-3 CASSPGGGYDLAFF TGTGCCAGCAGCCCGGGGGGGGGCTACGATCTCGCTTTCTTT
TRBJ1-1 TRBD1 TRBV28 CASSFLGTARLAFF TGTGCCAGCAGTTTCCTGGGGACAGCCCGGTTAGCTTTCTTT
TRBJ2-5 NA TRBV5-4 CASSESLETQYF TGTGCCAGCAGCGAGAGCCTAGAGACCCAGTACTTC
TRBJ2-5 TRBD2 TRBV10-1 CASSESGAGGRTQYF TGCGCCAGCAGTGAGTCCGGGGCGGGGGGCCGAACCCAGTACTTC
TRBJ1-1 NA TRBV6-5 CASSYSTGTPGEAFF TGTGCCAGCAGTTACTCGACGGGCACCCCGGGGGAAGCTTTCTTT
TRBJ1-1 NA TRBV7-9 CASSFTTITEAFF TGTGCCAGCAGCTTTACGACAATTACTGAAGCTTTCTTT
TRBJ2-3 NA TRBV6-5 CASSYMGPADTQYF TGTGCCAGCAGTTACATGGGCCCTGCAGATACGCAGTATTTT
TRBJ1-4 NA TRBV5-1 CASSLAQGNEKLFF TGCGCCAGCAGCTTGGCACAGGGAAATGAAAAACTGTTTTTT
TRBJ2-1 TRBD2 TRBV7-6 CASSLPNPSDSGKNYNEQFF TGTGCCAGCAGCTTACCAAACCCAAGTGATAGCGGGAAAAATTACAATGAGCAGTTCTTC
TRBJ2-7 NA TRBV2 CASSFSRETLSQEQYF TGTGCCAGCAGTTTCTCTCGGGAGACGTTGTCGCAAGAGCAGTACTTC
TRBJ2-7 NA TRBV7-3 CASSLGGPQEQEQYF TGTGCCAGCAGCTTAGGAGGCCCACAAGAGCAAGAGCAGTACTTC
TRBJ2-7 TRBD2 TRBV7-9 CASSLAGLAGDYEQYF TGTGCCAGCAGCTTAGCGGGGTTAGCGGGAGATTATGAGCAGTACTTC
TRBJ1-1 TRBD1 TRBV5-1 CASSFIQGAMNTEAFF TGCGCCAGCAGCTTCATACAGGGGGCTATGAACACTGAAGCTTTCTTT
TRBJ1-1 TRBD1 TRBV5-1 CASSSSGTGTGNRMNTEAFF TGCGCCAGCAGCTCCTCTGGAACCGGGACAGGGAACAGGATGAACACTGAAGCTTTCTTT
TRBJ2-1 TRBD2 TRBV5-1 CASSARLASYNEQFF TGCGCCAGCAGCGCCAGACTAGCTTCCTACAATGAGCAGTTCTTC
TRBJ2-7 TRBD1 TRBV6-1 CASWMTGPYYEQYF TGTGCCAGCTGGATGACAGGGCCTTACTACGAGCAGTACTTC
TRBJ2-2 NA TRBV12-5 CASARLQVNTGELFF TGTGCTAGTGCTCGTCTTCAGGTTAACACCGGGGAGCTGTTTTTT
TRBJ2-3 NA TRBV25-1 CASSGDRPSTDTQYF TGTGCCAGCAGTGGAGACAGGCCTAGCACAGATACGCAGTATTTT
TRBJ1-5 TRBD1 TRBV19 CASSRGTATYSNQPQHF TGTGCCAGTAGTAGAGGGACAGCGACATATAGCAATCAGCCCCAGCATTTT
TRBJ2-7 TRBD2 TRBV4-3 CASSQVPRGLAGAYEQYF TGCGCCAGCAGCCAAGTTCCCAGAGGACTAGCGGGAGCTTACGAGCAGTACTTC